Below, 20 T cell receptor beta chains from the same sample are listed, as sequenced in a study of cytomegalovirus exposure and HLA in healthy donors. The PCR used 60 Vbeta and 13 Jbeta primers. Only in-frame clones appear in the TCRdb table, and some are missing; sequencing was by immunoSEQ multiplex PCR. The data hold under 300,000 clones, with roughly two thirds observed a single time. Source material: PBMCs. The receptor set was obtained from a female donor in good health and CMV-seronegative.

CDR3: CASRHTAYEQYF. CDR3 in DNA: TGTGCCAGCAGACACACAGCTTACGAGCAGTACTTC. J is TRBJ2-7 and V is TRBV28; no firm D call. The germline V and J ends were trimmed by 6 bases and 4 bases, with 10 bases remaining between them. The CDR3 has 12 residues. CDR1 and CDR2 (germline): MDHEN, SYDVKM.

The V call is TRBV5-1, the J call TRBJ1-2, with 7 bases fitting TRBD1. CDR1 and CDR2 (germline): SGHRS, YFSETQ. The CDR3 is made up of 13 amino acids. V dropped 0 bases and J dropped 8; count of bases not matched to a gene: 4. Written as DNA, the CDR3 is TGCGCCAGCAGCTTGGAGTCAGGGGGAGGCTACACCTTC. Translating gives CASSLESGGGYTF.

Only one count was recorded for this clone. This chain links TRBV6-5 with TRBJ1-2; D unresolved. CDR3 length equals 11 residues. Germline CDR1 MNHEY, CDR2 SVGAGI. The V gene lost 7 bases and the J gene lost 7 bases, with 10 bases spanning the gap. The CDR3 region has the DNA TGTGCCAGCATGAGTGTTGGTGGCTACACCTTC. This gives the protein CASMSVGGYTF.

This clone was recorded a few times. CDR3 sequence reads: CASSSLPGITNTEAFF. The CDR3 nucleotides read TGTGCCAGCAGTTCTCTTCCAGGGATTACTAACACTGAAGCTTTCTTT. The rearrangement uses TRBV28 and TRBJ1-1; weak D call: TRBD1 (5 bases). The CDR3 sequence is 16 residues long. Trimming left V 4 bases short and J 2 bases short, with 17 bases between. Germline loops: CDR1 MDHEN, CDR2 SYDVKM.

V gene TRBV4-2 combines with J gene TRBJ2-7; D perhaps matches TRBD2 (6 bases). The CDR3 loop spans 14 amino acids. Looked up from germline, CDR1 is LGHNA and CDR2 is YNFKEQ. V was clipped by 1 base and J by 5 bases, with 12 bases between them. CDR3 loop: CASSQVGGVDEQYF. CDR3 in DNA: TGTGCCAGCAGCCAAGTAGGAGGGGTCGACGAGCAGTACTTC.

The chain joins TRBV15 to TRBJ1-2, with 7 bases identical to TRBD1. The CDR3 totals 14 residues. Looked up from germline, CDR1 is LNHNV and CDR2 is YYDKDF (reference sequence). The ends lost 5 bases at V and 8 bases at J; junction bases unmatched: 11. The CDR3 spells CATSSPDRIGGYTF. The CDR3 DNA is TGTGCCACCAGCTCTCCGGACAGGATCGGGGGCTACACCTTC.

This clone has more than one count but fewer than ten. J is TRBJ2-1 and V is TRBV19, with 7 bases that match TRBD2. Germline V CDR1 and CDR2: LNHDA, SQIVND (reference sequence). V was pared by 2 bases and J by 1 base, with 5 bases of the junction left unmatched. The CDR3 is 16 residues long. This chain's CDR3 is CASSIQVGGSYNEQFF. The CDR3 DNA reads as TGTGCCAGTAGTATACAGGTGGGAGGGTCCTACAATGAGCAGTTCTTC. The full variable domain, completed using reference TRBV19 and TRBJ2-1, is DGGITQSPKYLFRKEGQNVTLSCEQNLNHDAMYWYRQDPGQGLRLIYYSQIVNDFQKGDIAEGYSVSREKKESFPLTVTSAQKNPTAFYLCASSIQVGGSYNEQFFGPGTRLTVL.

As DNA, the CDR3 is TGTGCCAGCATAGCGGGAGGGCGGAATGAGCAGTTCTTC. Protein product: CASIAGGRNEQFF. V and J are TRBV25-1 and TRBJ2-1; 11 nucleotides match TRBD2. After removal of 7 bases from V and 7 bases from J, the junction contained 3 bases not matched to a gene. This CDR3 has 13 residues. CDR1 is MGHDK, CDR2 SYGVNS, per germline.

This clone has a handful of counts. The junction differs from germline at one of its ends, possibly a read error. The V gene is TRBV7-9, the J gene TRBJ2-7; no clear D gene. Germline CDR1 reads SEHNR; CDR2 reads FQNEAQ (reference sequence). This CDR3 is 13 amino acids long. CDR3 nucleotide sequence: TGTTCCAGCAGCGCCTACCAGCGCTACGAGCAGTACTTC. Translating it yields CSSSAYQRYEQYF.

This chain joins TRBV6-6 and TRBJ1-2; 9 nucleotides agree with TRBD1. Germline V lookup: CDR1 MNHNY, CDR2 SVGAGI (reference sequence). V gave up 8 bases and J gave up 3 bases; unmatched junction bases: 4. CDR3 size: 13 residues. The CDR3 DNA reads as TGTGCCAGCCGGGACAGGGTGGACTATGGCTACACCTTC. Translation gives CASRDRVDYGYTF.

There are a few counts of this clone. The chain links TRBV19 to TRBJ1-5; perhaps TRBD1 as D (6 bases). V was clipped by 5 bases and J by 4 bases, with 6 bases between them. Germline CDR1 and CDR2: LNHDA and SQIVND (reference sequence). The CDR3 runs 12 residues. The CDR3 coding sequence is TGTGCCAGTAGTGACAGGAATCAGCCCCAGCATTTT. Its protein is CASSDRNQPQHF.

The V gene is TRBV10-3, the J gene TRBJ2-3; a possible D gene is TRBD2 (6 bases). The CDR3 length is 14 residues. V shed 0 bases and J shed 6 bases, with 10 bases lying between them. CDR1 is ENHRY, CDR2 SYGVKD, per germline. DNA of the CDR3: TGTGCCATCAGTGAGTCGGCGGGACCGGATACGCAGTATTTT. Translating gives CAISESAGPDTQYF.

This clone was seen a few times. The chain employs TRBV19 and TRBJ2-7; 9 bases align to TRBD1. The V gene end was trimmed by 6 bases and the J gene end by 4 bases; junction bases not matched to a gene: 4. Germline CDR1 LNHDA, CDR2 SQIVND (reference sequence). The CDR3 covers 13 residues. The CDR3 region is CASSRTGEYEQYF. The CDR3 DNA follows: TGTGCCAGTAGCCGGACAGGGGAATACGAGCAGTACTTC. The complete variable domain, with remaining parts taken from reference TRBV19 and TRBJ2-7, reads DGGITQSPKYLFRKEGQNVTLSCEQNLNHDAMYWYRQDPGQGLRLIYYSQIVNDFQKGDIAEGYSVSREKKESFPLTVTSAQKNPTAFYLCASSRTGEYEQYFGPGTRLTVT.

This clone was counted only a few times. The chain employs TRBV6-5 and TRBJ1-6; D call uncertain. The germline gives CDR1 MNHEY, CDR2 SVGAGI. V shed 2 bases and J shed 7 bases, with 3 bases lying between them. The CDR3 is made up of 12 amino acids. CDR3 in amino acids: CASSYLNSPLHF. The CDR3 DNA reads TGTGCCAGCAGTTACCTAAATTCACCCCTCCACTTT.

V usage is TRBV28 and J usage is TRBJ2-7; 10 nucleotides line up with TRBD2. The V gene end was trimmed by 6 bases and the J gene end by 4 bases; junction bases not matched to a gene: 6. CDR3 length equals 14 residues. CDR1 is MDHEN, CDR2 SYDVKM, per germline. For the CDR3, the DNA is TGTGCCAGCAGATCGGGACTAGCGTCTTACGAGCAGTACTTC. This encodes CASRSGLASYEQYF. The variable domain in full, completed from reference TRBV28 and TRBJ2-7, reads DVKVTQSSRYLVKRTGEKVFLECVQDMDHENMFWYRQDPGLGLRLIYFSYDVKMKEKGDIPEGYSVSREKKERFSLILESASTNQTSMYLCASRSGLASYEQYFGPGTRLTVT.

This clone showed up just once. Other DNA variants within this sample encode the same CDR3. V is TRBV10-3 and J is TRBJ2-7; 7 positions agree with TRBD2. CDR3 size: 14 residues. CDR1 ENHRY and CDR2 SYGVKD come from the germline V gene. V shed 6 bases, J shed 1 base, and the junction held 6 bases outside the gene matches. CDR3 amino acids: CAISGTSASYEQYF. CDR3 bases: TGTGCCATCAGCGGCACTAGCGCGTCCTACGAGCAGTACTTC.

Of note for this clone: Here the CDR3 omits its conserved ending phenylalanine or tryptophan, so a read error is the likely source. The rearrangement uses TRBV7-9 and TRBJ2-7, with D possibly matching TRBD1 (6 bases). The CDR3 totals 13 residues. Germline V gene lookup returns CDR1 SEHNR and CDR2 FQNEAQ (reference sequence). V dropped 1 base and J dropped 7 bases, with 11 bases sitting between them. The CDR3 reads CASSLVGGMEQYL. The CDR3 region has the DNA TGTGCCAGCAGCTTAGTAGGGGGAATGGAGCAGTACCTC.

V is TRBV11-2 and J is TRBJ2-7; 12 nucleotides align to TRBD2. Trimming took 0 bases from V and 3 from J; bases not matched to a gene: 0. In germline, CDR1 is SGHAT, CDR2 FQNNGV. The CDR3 runs 15 residues. Here the CDR3 reads CASSLETSGGYEQYF. The CDR3 bases are TGTGCCAGCAGCTTAGAGACTAGCGGGGGCTACGAGCAGTACTTC.

The V gene is TRBV6-5, the J gene TRBJ2-3, with D tentatively TRBD1 (6 bases). V was cut by 9 bases and J by 0 bases, with 7 bases left in between. Germline values: CDR1 MNHEY, CDR2 SVGAGI. The CDR3 runs to 12 residues. In DNA form, the CDR3 reads TGTGCCAGTGGACAGAGCACAGATACGCAGTATTTT. Translation gives CASGQSTDTQYF.

The V and J genes are TRBV5-1 and TRBJ2-7, with TRBD1 matching over 7 bases. The ends lost 7 bases at V and 3 bases at J; junction bases unmatched: 13. Germline V gene lookup returns CDR1 SGHRS and CDR2 YFSETQ. The CDR3 spans 15 residues. CDR3 residues: CASQVGDRELYEQYF. DNA of the CDR3: TGCGCCAGCCAGGTTGGAGACAGGGAACTCTACGAGCAGTACTTC.